This TCR beta chain was found in a study of STAT5B mutations in CD4+ large granular lymphocyte leukemia. Overall study context: Healthy donors showed HLA-associated enrichment of the CDR3 'QG' motif. Regarding the study as a whole: Patient CD4-sorted repertoires stayed more clonal than healthy ones after leukemic-clone removal. Compared with healthy controls (2/35), patient top clones favored TRBV06 (8/27).

This table comes from immunoSEQ multiplex PCR, and its TCRdb copy is limited to in-frame clones, with some not included. The repertoire consists of 25,000 to 35,000 clones, with about 70% occurring once and the leading ten covering roughly 0.31%. Remarks on this clone: Its antigen remains unidentified.

In germline, CDR1 is KGHSH, CDR2 LQKENI. The length of the CDR3 is 14 residues. Trimming took off 5 bases at V and 7 bases at J, with 15 bases between the two ends. Healthy controls were blood donor buffy coats. Sequencing input: CD4+ T cells from blood buffy coats. The sequence derives from a human donor in good health. V usage is TRBV18 and J usage is TRBJ2-1; D possibly corresponds to TRBD1 (6 bases). CDR3 region: CASSTDRTDNEQFF. As DNA, the CDR3 is TGTGCCAGCTCAACTGATAGGACAGATAATGAGCAGTTCTTC.